These 11 T cell receptor beta chains were sequenced from one sample in a study of Graves' ophthalmopathy and Graves' hyperthyroidism (dated by TCRdb to 2017 to 2018). The reads were generated on an Illumina HiSeq 2000. TCR beta CDR3 regions were amplified from RNA transcripts for repertoire sequencing. A first-round RT-PCR used HTBI primers with the Qiagen OneStep RT-PCR kit, followed by a second-round multiplex PCR, size selection and purification. TCRdb cleaned the public reads at Q25 with fastp, built clones with MiXCR and kept in-frame beta chains. Each record represents a unique CDR3 protein, reported with the most common genes and DNA among its rows. The table for this sample lists 300,000 to 400,000 distinct CDR3 sequences; about 18% of them were counted only once. The ten biggest clones cover roughly 2.6% of the sample. The sample taken for sequencing was peripheral blood. The receptors were gathered from an adult woman with stable Graves' hyperthyroidism.

The sample holds many counts of this clonotype. The genes are TRBV4-3 and TRBJ2-2; 8 positions match TRBD1. The CDR3 runs to 13 residues. CDR1 and CDR2 (germline): LGHNA, YSLEER. Trimming cost V 4 bases and J 6 bases; bases outside gene matches: 1. The DNA of the CDR3 is TGCGCCAGCAGCCCCAGGGGGCCCGGGGAGCTGTTTTTT. The encoded protein is CASSPRGPGELFF.

Worth noting for this clonotype: An end of the junction differs from the germline gene, which may be a read error. The chain has TRBV29-1 and TRBJ2-4; D unresolved. Looked up from germline, CDR1 is SQVTM and CDR2 is ANQGSEA. This CDR3 comprises 12 residues. The DNA for the CDR3 is TGCAGCGCTTCCGGGCCTGCGAACATTAAGTACTTC. It yields the protein CSASGPANIKYF. Full variable domain (remainder filled in from reference TRBV29-1 and TRBJ2-4): SAVISQKPSRDICQRGTSLTIQCQVDSQVTMMFWYRQQPGQSLTLIATANQGSEATYESGFVIDKFPISRPNLTFSTLTVSNMSPEDSSIYLCSASGPANIKYFGAGTRLSVL.

The sample holds one count of this clonotype. Likely a read error: the CDR3 ends without its conserved phenylalanine or tryptophan. The DNA is left out, because the CDR3 cannot be placed on it with certainty; the CDR3 is given as TCRdb lists it. The rearrangement links TRBV12-3 or TRBV12-4 to TRBJ1-1. The CDR3 is 18 residues long, ends included. CDR3: CASSLLGPENVGDTEACL.

At least ten counts were recorded for this clonotype. The chain joins TRBV12-3 or TRBV12-4 to TRBJ2-2; unclear D gene. V was cut by 5 bases and J by 12 bases, with 16 bases left in between. The CDR3 consists of 13 residues. The CDR3 protein is CASSPPLVVKLFF. CDR3 sequence (DNA): TGTGCCAGCAGTCCCCCCTTAGTTGTGAAGCTGTTTTTT.

In this sample, this clonotype turned up many times. This chain connects TRBV7-2 to TRBJ2-5; TRBD2 aligns across 7 bases. Germline V lookup: CDR1 SGHTA, CDR2 FQGNSA. This CDR3 is built from 15 residues. The junction had 7 bases not matched to a gene; V was cut back by 1 base and J by 5 bases. The CDR3 DNA reads TGTGCCAGCAGCTTAGATCCGGGGGGAAGTGAGACCCAGTACTTC. Translation: CASSLDPGGSETQYF.

At least ten counts were recorded for this clonotype. The V and J genes are TRBV12-3 or TRBV12-4 and TRBJ2-5; TRBD2 matches 7 bases. Unmatched junction bases numbered 16, after V lost 3 bases and J lost 0 bases. This CDR3 has 19 amino acids. CDR3 bases: TGTGCCAGCAGTTTCTCGTATTTCGGGGAGGGGACGTACCAAGAGACCCAGTACTTC. Its translation is CASSFSYFGEGTYQETQYF.

The V gene is TRBV6-5, the J gene TRBJ1-1; 7 nucleotides line up with TRBD1. Trimming at V came to 2 bases and at J to 4 bases, leaving 13 bases not matched to a gene. This CDR3 region has 17 residues. Germline V gene lookup returns CDR1 MNHEY and CDR2 SVGAGI. This CDR3 reads CASSYVSPGGSGTEAFF. The CDR3, as DNA: TGTGCCAGCAGTTACGTTAGTCCAGGGGGTAGTGGCACTGAAGCTTTCTTT.

This clonotype was observed at least ten times. V is TRBV27 and J is TRBJ2-5; D call uncertain. The CDR3 loop spans 14 amino acids. V was clipped by 6 bases and J by 2 bases, with 13 bases between them. Germline V gives CDR1 MNHEY, CDR2 SMNVEV (reference sequence). The CDR3, as DNA: TGTGCCAGCAGCCCGGTCCCGCTGCAAGAGACCCAGTACTTC. Protein: CASSPVPLQETQYF.

The chain employs TRBV12-3 or TRBV12-4 and TRBJ1-1; D gene unclear. The CDR3 has 13 amino acids. Trimming cost V 6 bases and J 5 bases, with 13 bases left between them. CDR3 loop: CASSRTLGTEAFF. CDR3 DNA: TGTGCCAGCAGCCGGACTTTAGGGACTGAAGCTTTCTTT.

This clonotype was observed at least ten times. The chain employs TRBV12-3 or TRBV12-4 and TRBJ1-1; D not resolved. CDR3 length: 13 residues. V was shortened by 6 bases and J by 1 base, with 9 bases between the two germline ends. Here the CDR3 reads CASSLNRNTEAFF. The CDR3, as DNA: TGTGCCAGCAGCTTAAACAGGAACACTGAAGCTTTCTTT.

This clonotype has at least ten counts. This chain uses TRBV24-1 with TRBJ2-2; tentatively, D is TRBD1 or TRBD2 (5 bases each). The CDR3 is 16 amino acids. From germline, CDR1 is KGHDR and CDR2 SFDVKD. Deletions cut 3 bases from V and 7 bases from J, with 17 bases between. CDR3 amino acids: CATSDPGFRGVGELFF. DNA for the CDR3: TGTGCCACCAGTGATCCGGGGTTTCGGGGCGTCGGGGAGCTGTTTTTT.